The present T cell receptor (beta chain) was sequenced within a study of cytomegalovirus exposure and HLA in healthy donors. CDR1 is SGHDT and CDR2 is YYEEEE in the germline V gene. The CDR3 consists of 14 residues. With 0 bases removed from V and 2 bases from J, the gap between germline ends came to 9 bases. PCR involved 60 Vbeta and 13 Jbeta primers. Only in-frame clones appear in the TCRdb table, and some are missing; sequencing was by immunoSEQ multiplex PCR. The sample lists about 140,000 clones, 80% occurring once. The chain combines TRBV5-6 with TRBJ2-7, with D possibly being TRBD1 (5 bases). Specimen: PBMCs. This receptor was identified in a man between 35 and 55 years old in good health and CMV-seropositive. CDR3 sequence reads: CASSLDRLPYEQYF. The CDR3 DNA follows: TGTGCCAGCAGCTTGGACAGGTTGCCCTACGAGCAGTACTTC.